Below, one T cell receptor (beta chain) is given with its context. The target of this receptor is not known. Per-base qualities were not stored, and no clone one base away is much larger. This sample was included in a study of cutaneous CD30+ T cell lymphoproliferative disorder and hepatitis E (dated by TCRdb to 2016 to 2018). The CDR3 measures 12 amino acids from cysteine to phenylalanine. Left in the record is the CDR3 DNA by itself, 36 bases read in frame from the first base. V lost 6 bases and J lost 6 bases; the stretch between them is 12 bases long. Via the germline V gene (reference sequence), CDR1 is MNHNY and CDR2 SVGAGI. Receptor amplification or capture employed the immunoSEQ multiplex PCR assay. TCRdb retrieved this table from immuneACCESS and kept in-frame rearrangements only. Not all clones are present; in checked studies, unresolved V genes account for under half, and no reason is known for the remainder. The sample contains 7,000 to 9,000 clones, roughly 70% of them found a single time. The ten biggest clones cover more than 0.9% of the sample.

Material: blood. The chain is assembled from TRBV6-6 and TRBJ2-7, with no confidently assigned D gene. The receptor's source is a human donor with a cutaneous T cell lymphoproliferative disorder associated with hepatitis E virus. The CDR3 has the sequence CASSHSTSEQYF. The nucleotides read TGTGCCAGCAGCCACTCGACAAGCGAGCAGTACTTC.